This TCR beta chain came from a study of blood T cell repertoires in COVID-19. The study recruited people aged about 18 to 95 years across roughly 23 US areas. The data were produced by immunoSEQ multiplex PCR, yet TCRdb's version contains in-frame clones alone and is incomplete. The sample records over 200,000 clones, roughly nine tenths being singletons. Germline-derived CDR1 and CDR2 are LGHDT and YNNKEL (reference sequence). CDR3 size: 12 residues. Trimming shortened V by 4 bases and J by 9 bases, and 12 bases separated the two germline ends. The specimen sequenced was PBMCs or T cells enriched from blood (not recorded which). This sequence originates from a man aged 30-40 years who had recovered from COVID-19. The rearrangement joins TRBV3-1 (or the pseudogene TRBV3-2) to TRBJ2-5; D might be TRBD1 (6 bases). The DNA of the CDR3 is TGTGCCAGCAGCCGGGACACCTTGTCCCAGTACTTC. Protein: CASSRDTLSQYF.